This paragraph covers one T cell receptor beta chain sequence. Which cohort a participant joined came from the clinical history participants gave. The data belong to a study of blood T cell repertoires in COVID-19. Original handling: Nucleated cell number was recorded as an estimate derived from reference gene primer amplification. Profiling relied on immunoSEQ multiplex PCR, and the TCRdb table lists in-frame clones only, not all of them. V, J and clone size derive from that table, while D and trimming were established from the DNA sequence. The sample yields about 430,000 clones, approximately 90% seen once. This TCR came from a woman aged 25 to 39 with acute COVID-19. Sequencing input: PBMCs or T cells enriched from blood (not recorded which).

CDR3 in DNA: TGTGCCAGTAGTTTATATTCGACTGAAGCTTTCTTT. Translation: CASSLYSTEAFF. V usage is TRBV19 and J usage is TRBJ1-1, with no clear D. This CDR3 has 12 residues. Between the trimmed V and J ends, which lost 5 bases and 5 bases, there was a span of 9 bases. Germline CDR1 LNHDA, CDR2 SQIVND (reference sequence).